The T cell receptor (beta chain) described here comes from a study of blood T cell repertoires in COVID-19. Looking at the study overall: Both acute and convalescent COVID-19 samples were obtained from the United States, Italy and Spain.

Germline V lookup: CDR1 MNHEY, CDR2 SVGAGI. V was clipped by 6 bases and J by 4 bases; unmatched bases: 5. The CDR3 runs to 14 residues. Profiled with immunoSEQ multiplex PCR; TCRdb holds only in-frame clones, not every one. The data contain under 45,000 clones, approximately 82% of them singletons. The V call is TRBV6-5, the J call TRBJ2-3; the match to TRBD2 covers 9 bases. Sequencing was carried out using peripheral blood. This receptor was identified in a woman aged 80 or older with active or convalescent COVID-19. Here the CDR3 DNA reads TGTGCCAGCAGACCGGGACTAGCTTCAGATACGCAGTATTTT. It specifies CASRPGLASDTQYF.